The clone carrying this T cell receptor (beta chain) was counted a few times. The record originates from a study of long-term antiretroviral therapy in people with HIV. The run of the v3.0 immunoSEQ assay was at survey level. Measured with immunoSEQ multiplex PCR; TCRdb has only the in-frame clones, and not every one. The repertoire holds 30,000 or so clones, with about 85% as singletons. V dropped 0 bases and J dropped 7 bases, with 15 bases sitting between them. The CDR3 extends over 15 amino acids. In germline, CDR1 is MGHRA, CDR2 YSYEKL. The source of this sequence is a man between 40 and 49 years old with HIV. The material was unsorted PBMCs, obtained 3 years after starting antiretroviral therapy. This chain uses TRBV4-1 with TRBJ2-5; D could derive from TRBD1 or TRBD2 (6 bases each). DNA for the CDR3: TGCGCCAGCAGCCAAGATCAGGGGCGGGGTGGGACCCAGTACTTC. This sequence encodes CASSQDQGRGGTQYF.